The source of this T cell receptor beta chain is a study of beta chain features in type 1 diabetes. Study findings and constraints: Since sequencing was performed on cDNA, cells with high TCR expression could be over-represented.

Reverse transcription of all isolated RNA meant that expressed TCRB transcripts were sequenced. Measured with immunoSEQ multiplex PCR; TCRdb has only the in-frame clones, and not every one. Among about 220,000 clones listed, roughly 10% were seen once. CD45RO/CCR7/CD25/CD127/CD95/CD27 separated CD4+ naive, central memory, regulatory and stem cell-like memory cells by sorting. Post-sort purity exceeded 95% for all sorted populations. The junction had 6 bases not matched to a gene; V was cut back by 4 bases and J by 5 bases. The CDR3 length is 14 residues. Per the germline V gene, CDR1 is SGHNT and CDR2 is YYREEE (reference sequence). Comment on this clone: Its antigen is still unknown.

Sequenced material: central memory CD4+ T cells from blood. This TCR derives from a man aged 18 to 29 in good health. The chain links TRBV5-4 to TRBJ2-4; TRBD1 matches 7 bases. CDR3 sequence: CASSQDGTENIQYF. CDR3 in DNA: TGTGCCAGCAGCCAAGATGGGACAGAAAACATTCAGTACTTC.